One TCR beta chain is described in this entry. The sample belongs to a study of blood T cell repertoires in COVID-19. Study summary: In each case, the material was cDNA or gDNA derived from T cells, B-cell-depleted T cells, or PBMCs.

Study processing details: For nucleated cells, counts were estimated from reference gene primer amplification. The repertoire was sequenced with immunoSEQ multiplex PCR; TCRdb's copy has only in-frame clones and lacks some. That table furnishes V, J and clone size, whereas the DNA furnished D and trimming. The data show fewer than 250,000 clones, with about 89% seen just once and 1.5% to 2% held by the top ten. This TCR was recovered from a woman aged 60-70 years who had recovered from COVID-19. The source material was peripheral blood.

CDR3 region: CASSLDRNTGELFF. The CDR3 coding sequence is TGTGCCAGCAGCCTGGACAGAAACACCGGGGAGCTGTTTTTT. This chain uses TRBV14 with TRBJ2-2, with D possibly being TRBD1 (6 bases). This CDR3 spans 14 amino acids. Trimming took off 4 bases at V and 2 bases at J, with 8 bases between the two ends. Germline V gives CDR1 SGHDN, CDR2 FVKESK.